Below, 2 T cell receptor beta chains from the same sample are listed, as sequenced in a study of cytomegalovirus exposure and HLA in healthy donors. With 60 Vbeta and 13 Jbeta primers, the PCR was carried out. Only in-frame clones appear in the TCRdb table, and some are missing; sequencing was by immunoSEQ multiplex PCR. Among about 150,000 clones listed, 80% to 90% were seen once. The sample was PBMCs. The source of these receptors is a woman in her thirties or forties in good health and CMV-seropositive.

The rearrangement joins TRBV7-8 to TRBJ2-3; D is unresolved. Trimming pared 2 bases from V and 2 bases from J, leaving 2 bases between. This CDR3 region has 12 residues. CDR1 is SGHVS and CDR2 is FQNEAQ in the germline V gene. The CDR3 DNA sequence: TGTGCCAGCAGCTTATACACAGATACGCAGTATTTT. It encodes CASSLYTDTQYF.

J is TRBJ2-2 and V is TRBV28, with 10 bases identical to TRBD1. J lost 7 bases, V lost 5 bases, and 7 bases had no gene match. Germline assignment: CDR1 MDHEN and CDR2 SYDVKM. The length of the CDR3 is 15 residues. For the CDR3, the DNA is TGTGCCAGCAGTCCGTGGACAGGGGGAAGCGGGGAGCTGTTTTTT. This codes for CASSPWTGGSGELFF.